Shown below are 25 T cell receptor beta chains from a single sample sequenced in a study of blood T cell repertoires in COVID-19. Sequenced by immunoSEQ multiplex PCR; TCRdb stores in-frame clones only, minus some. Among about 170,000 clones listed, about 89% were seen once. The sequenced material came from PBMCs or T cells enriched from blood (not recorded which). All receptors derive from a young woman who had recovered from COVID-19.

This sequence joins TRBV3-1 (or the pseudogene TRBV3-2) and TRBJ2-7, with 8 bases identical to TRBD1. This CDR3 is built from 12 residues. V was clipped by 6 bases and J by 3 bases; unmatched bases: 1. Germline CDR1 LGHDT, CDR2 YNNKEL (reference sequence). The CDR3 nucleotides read TGTGCCAGCAGACAGGGGGACTACGAGCAGTACTTC. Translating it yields CASRQGDYEQYF.

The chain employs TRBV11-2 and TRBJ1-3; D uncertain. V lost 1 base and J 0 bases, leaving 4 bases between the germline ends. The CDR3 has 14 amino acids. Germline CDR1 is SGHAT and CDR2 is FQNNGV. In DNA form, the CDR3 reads TGTGCCAGCAGCTTAGCGTTCTCTGGAAACACCATATATTTT. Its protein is CASSLAFSGNTIYF.

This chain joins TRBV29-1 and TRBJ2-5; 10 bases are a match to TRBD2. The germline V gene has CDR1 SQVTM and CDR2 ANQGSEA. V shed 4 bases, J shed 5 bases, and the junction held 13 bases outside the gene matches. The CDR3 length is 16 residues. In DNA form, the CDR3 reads TGCAGCGTTGGCGGGACGCTAGCGGGAGTATGGGAGACCCAGTACTTC. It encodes CSVGGTLAGVWETQYF. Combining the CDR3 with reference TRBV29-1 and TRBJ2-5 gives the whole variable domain SAVISQKPSRDICQRGTSLTIQCQVDSQVTMMFWYRQQPGQSLTLIATANQGSEATYESGFVIDKFPISRPNLTFSTLTVSNMSPEDSSIYLCSVGGTLAGVWETQYFGPGTRLLVL.

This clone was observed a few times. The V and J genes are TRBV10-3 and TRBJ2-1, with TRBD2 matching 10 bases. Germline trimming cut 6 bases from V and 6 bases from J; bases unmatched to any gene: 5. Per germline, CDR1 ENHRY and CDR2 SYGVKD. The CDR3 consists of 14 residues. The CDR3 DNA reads TGTGCCATCAGCGACCGGACTAGCGGCAATGAGCAGTTCTTC. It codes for CAISDRTSGNEQFF.

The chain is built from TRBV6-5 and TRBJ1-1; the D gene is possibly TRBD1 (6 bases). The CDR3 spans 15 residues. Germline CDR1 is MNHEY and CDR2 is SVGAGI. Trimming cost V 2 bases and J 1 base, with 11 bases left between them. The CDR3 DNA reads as TGTGCCAGCAGTTACCCGGGACACGAGAACACTGAAGCTTTCTTT. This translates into CASSYPGHENTEAFF.

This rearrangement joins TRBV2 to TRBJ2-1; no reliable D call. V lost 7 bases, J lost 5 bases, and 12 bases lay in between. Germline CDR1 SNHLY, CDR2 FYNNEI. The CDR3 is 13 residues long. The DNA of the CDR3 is TGTGCCAGCACCTTTCTGTCGGACAATGAGCAGTTCTTC. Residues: CASTFLSDNEQFF.

In DNA, the CDR3 is TGTGCCAGCAGTTTTTTTCTTCGGACAAACCATCAGCCCCAGCATTTT. It yields the protein CASSFFLRTNHQPQHF. The gene calls are TRBV28 and TRBJ1-5; D perhaps matches TRBD1 (5 bases). The CDR3 contains 16 residues. V was cut by 3 bases and J by 5 bases, with 17 bases left in between. Germline values: CDR1 MDHEN, CDR2 SYDVKM.

Here the CDR3 DNA reads TGTGCCAGCGAGTCAGGGTATTCTCACGAGCAGTACTTC. It specifies CASESGYSHEQYF. This chain links TRBV2 with TRBJ2-7, with D perhaps matching TRBD1 (5 bases). The CDR3 extends over 13 amino acids. The V and J ends lost 8 bases and 5 bases respectively, with 16 bases between them. Germline CDR1 is SNHLY and CDR2 is FYNNEI.

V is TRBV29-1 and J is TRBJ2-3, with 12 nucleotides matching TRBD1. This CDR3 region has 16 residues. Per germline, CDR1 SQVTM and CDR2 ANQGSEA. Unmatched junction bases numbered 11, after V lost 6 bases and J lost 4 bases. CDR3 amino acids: CSVLNRDRGQADTQYF. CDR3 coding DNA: TGCAGCGTACTGAACCGGGACAGGGGGCAGGCAGATACGCAGTATTTT.

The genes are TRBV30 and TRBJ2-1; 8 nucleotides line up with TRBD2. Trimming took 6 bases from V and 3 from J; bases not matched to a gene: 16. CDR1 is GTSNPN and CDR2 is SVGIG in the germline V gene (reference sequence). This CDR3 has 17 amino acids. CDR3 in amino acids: CACPRGVGAGDYNEQFF. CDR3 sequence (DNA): TGTGCCTGCCCGAGGGGCGTAGGAGCGGGAGACTACAATGAGCAGTTCTTC. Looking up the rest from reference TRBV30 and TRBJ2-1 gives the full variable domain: SQTIHQWPATLVQPVGSPLSLECTVEGTSNPNLYWYRQAAGRGLQLLFYSVGIGQISSEVPQNLSASRPQDRQFILSSKKLLLSDSGFYLCACPRGVGAGDYNEQFFGPGTRLTVL.

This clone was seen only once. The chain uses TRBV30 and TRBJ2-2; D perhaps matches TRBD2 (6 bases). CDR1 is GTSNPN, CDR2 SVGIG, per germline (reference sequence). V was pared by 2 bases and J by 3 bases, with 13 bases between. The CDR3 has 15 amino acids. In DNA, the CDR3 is TGTGCCTGGAGTCTGAACGGGAGAGACACCGGGGAGCTGTTTTTT. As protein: CAWSLNGRDTGELFF. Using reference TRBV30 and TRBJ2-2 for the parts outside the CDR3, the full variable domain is SQTIHQWPATLVQPVGSPLSLECTVEGTSNPNLYWYRQAAGRGLQLLFYSVGIGQISSEVPQNLSASRPQDRQFILSSKKLLLSDSGFYLCAWSLNGRDTGELFFGEGSRLTVL.

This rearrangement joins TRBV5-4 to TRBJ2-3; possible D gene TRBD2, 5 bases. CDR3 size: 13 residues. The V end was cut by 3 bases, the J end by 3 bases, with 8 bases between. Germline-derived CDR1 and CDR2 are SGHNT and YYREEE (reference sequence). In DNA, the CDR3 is TGTGCCAGCAGCTCGGGGAAAACAGATACGCAGTATTTT. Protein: CASSSGKTDTQYF. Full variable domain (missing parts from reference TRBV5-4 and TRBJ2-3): ETGVTQSPTHLIKTRGQQVTLRCSSQSGHNTVSWYQQALGQGPQFIFQYYREEENGRGNFPPRFSGLQFPNYSSELNVNALELDDSALYLCASSSGKTDTQYFGPGTRLTVL.

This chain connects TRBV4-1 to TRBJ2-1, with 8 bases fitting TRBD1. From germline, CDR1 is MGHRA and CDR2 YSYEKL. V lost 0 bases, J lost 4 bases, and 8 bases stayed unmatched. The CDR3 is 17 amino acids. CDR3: CASSQEIVGTGYNEQFF. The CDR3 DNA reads TGCGCCAGCAGCCAAGAGATAGTAGGGACAGGATACAATGAGCAGTTCTTC.

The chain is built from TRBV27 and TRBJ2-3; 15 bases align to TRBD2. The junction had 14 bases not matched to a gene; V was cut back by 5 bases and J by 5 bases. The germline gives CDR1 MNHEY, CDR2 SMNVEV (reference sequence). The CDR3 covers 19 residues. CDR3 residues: CASSPIATGTSGRRDTQYF. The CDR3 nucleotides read TGTGCCAGCAGTCCTATCGCGACCGGGACTAGCGGGAGGAGAGATACGCAGTATTTT.

CDR3 region: CASKGLPGAATEAFF. For the CDR3, the DNA is TGTGCCAGCAAGGGCCTCCCAGGGGCGGCCACTGAAGCTTTCTTT. The V and J genes are TRBV6-5 and TRBJ1-1, with a weak D call TRBD1 (6 bases). This CDR3 is built from 15 residues. Trimming removed 7 bases from V and 4 bases from J, with 19 bases in between. Looked up from germline, CDR1 is MNHEY and CDR2 is SVGAGI.

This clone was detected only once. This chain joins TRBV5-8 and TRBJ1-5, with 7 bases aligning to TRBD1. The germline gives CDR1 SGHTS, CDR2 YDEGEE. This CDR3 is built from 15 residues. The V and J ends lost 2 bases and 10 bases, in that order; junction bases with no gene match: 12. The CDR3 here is CASSFGTVKGNPQHF. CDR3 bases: TGTGCCAGCAGCTTCGGGACAGTGAAGGGCAATCCCCAGCATTTT.

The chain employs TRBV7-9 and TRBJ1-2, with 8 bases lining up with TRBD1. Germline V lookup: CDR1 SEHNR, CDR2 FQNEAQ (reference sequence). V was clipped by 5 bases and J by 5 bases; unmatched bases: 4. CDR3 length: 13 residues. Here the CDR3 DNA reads TGTGCCAGCAGCCTACAGGGGGGATATGGCTACACCTTC. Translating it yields CASSLQGGYGYTF.

CDR3 protein: CASSLWDRSTDTQYF. CDR3 bases: TGTGCCAGCAGCTTATGGGACAGAAGCACAGATACGCAGTATTTT. This rearrangement joins TRBV7-9 to TRBJ2-3; 7 bases map to TRBD1. Trimming took 2 bases from V and 0 from J; bases not matched to a gene: 2. The CDR3 extends over 15 amino acids. Per germline, CDR1 SEHNR and CDR2 FQNEAQ (reference sequence).

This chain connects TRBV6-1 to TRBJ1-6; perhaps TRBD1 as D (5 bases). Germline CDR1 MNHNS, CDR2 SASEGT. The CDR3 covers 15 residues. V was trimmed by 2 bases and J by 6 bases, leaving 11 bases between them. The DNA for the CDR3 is TGTGCCAGCAGTGAACTTCCAGGGTCTAATTCACCCCTCCACTTT. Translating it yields CASSELPGSNSPLHF.

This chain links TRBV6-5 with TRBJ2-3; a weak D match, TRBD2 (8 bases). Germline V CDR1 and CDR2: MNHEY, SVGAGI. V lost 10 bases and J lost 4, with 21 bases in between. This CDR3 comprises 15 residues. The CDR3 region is CATFGRGQFADTQYF. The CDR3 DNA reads TGTGCCACTTTCGGGAGGGGGCAATTTGCAGATACGCAGTATTTT.

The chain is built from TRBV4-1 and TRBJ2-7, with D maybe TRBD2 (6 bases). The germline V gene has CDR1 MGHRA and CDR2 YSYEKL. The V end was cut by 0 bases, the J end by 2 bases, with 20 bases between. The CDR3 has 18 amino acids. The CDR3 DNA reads TGCGCCAGCAGCCAAGACCGGGGAGTCGGGAGTCTTCCCTACGAGCAGTACTTC. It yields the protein CASSQDRGVGSLPYEQYF.

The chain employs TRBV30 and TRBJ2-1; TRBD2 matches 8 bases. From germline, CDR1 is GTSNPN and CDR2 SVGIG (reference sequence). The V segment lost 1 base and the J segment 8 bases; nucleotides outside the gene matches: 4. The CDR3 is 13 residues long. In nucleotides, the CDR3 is TGTGCCTGGAGTGAAGCGGGAGTATATGAGCAGTTCTTC. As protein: CAWSEAGVYEQFF.

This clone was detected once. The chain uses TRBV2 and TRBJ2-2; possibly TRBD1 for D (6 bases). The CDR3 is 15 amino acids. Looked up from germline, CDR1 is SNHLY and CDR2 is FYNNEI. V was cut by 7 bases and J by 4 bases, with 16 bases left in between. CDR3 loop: CASKIRAGATGELFF. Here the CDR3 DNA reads TGTGCCAGCAAAATCAGGGCAGGGGCCACCGGGGAGCTGTTTTTT.

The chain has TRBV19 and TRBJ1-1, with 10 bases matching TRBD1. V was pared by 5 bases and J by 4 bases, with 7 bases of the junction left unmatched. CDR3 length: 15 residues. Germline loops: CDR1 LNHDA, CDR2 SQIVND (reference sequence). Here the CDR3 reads CASSPRQGAGTEAFF. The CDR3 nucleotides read TGTGCCAGTAGTCCGCGACAGGGGGCGGGCACTGAAGCTTTCTTT. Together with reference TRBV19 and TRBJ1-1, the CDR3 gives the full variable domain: DGGITQSPKYLFRKEGQNVTLSCEQNLNHDAMYWYRQDPGQGLRLIYYSQIVNDFQKGDIAEGYSVSREKKESFPLTVTSAQKNPTAFYLCASSPRQGAGTEAFFGQGTRLTVV.

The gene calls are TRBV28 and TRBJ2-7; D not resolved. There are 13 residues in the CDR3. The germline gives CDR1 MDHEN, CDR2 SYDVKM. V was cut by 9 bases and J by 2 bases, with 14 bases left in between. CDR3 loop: CASRIGAAYEQYF. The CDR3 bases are TGTGCCAGTAGGATTGGAGCCGCCTACGAGCAGTACTTC.